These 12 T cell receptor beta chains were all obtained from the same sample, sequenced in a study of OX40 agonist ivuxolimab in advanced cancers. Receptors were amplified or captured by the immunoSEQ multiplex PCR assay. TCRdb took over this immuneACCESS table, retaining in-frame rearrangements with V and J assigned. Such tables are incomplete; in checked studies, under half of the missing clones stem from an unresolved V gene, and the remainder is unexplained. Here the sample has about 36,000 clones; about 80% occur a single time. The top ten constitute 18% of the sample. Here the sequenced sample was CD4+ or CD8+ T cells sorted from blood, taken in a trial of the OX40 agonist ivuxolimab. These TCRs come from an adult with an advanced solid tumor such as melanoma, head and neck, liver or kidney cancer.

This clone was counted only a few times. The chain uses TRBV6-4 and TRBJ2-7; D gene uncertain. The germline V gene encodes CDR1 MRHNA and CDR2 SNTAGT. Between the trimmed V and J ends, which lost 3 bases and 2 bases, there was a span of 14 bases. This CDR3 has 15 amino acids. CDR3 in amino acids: CASSEFGRQAYEQYV. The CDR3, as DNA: TGTGCCAGCAGTGAATTTGGTAGGCAGGCCTACGAGCAGTACGTC.

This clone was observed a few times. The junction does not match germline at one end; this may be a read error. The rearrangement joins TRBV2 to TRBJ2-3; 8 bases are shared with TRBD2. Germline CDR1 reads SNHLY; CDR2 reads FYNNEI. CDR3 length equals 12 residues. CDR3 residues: CASSVEAGGLVF. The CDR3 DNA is TGTGCCAGCAGTGTTGAGGCGGGGGGCCTGGTTTTT.

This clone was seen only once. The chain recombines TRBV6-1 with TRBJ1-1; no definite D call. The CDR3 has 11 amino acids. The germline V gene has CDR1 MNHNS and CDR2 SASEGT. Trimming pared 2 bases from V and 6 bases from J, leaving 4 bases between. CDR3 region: CASSERAEAFF. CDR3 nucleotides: TGTGCCAGCAGTGAACGGGCTGAAGCTTTCTTT.

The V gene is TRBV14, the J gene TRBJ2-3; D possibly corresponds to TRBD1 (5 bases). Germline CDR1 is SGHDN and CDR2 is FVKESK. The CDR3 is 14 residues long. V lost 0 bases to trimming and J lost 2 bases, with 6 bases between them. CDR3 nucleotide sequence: TGTGCCAGCAGCCAAGAGGGGCTCACAGATACGCAGTATTTT. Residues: CASSQEGLTDTQYF. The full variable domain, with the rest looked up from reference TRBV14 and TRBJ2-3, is EAGVTQFPSHSVIEKGQTVTLRCDPISGHDNLYWYRRVMGKEIKFLLHFVKESKQDESGMPNNRFLAERTGGTYSTLKVQPAELEDSGVYFCASSQEGLTDTQYFGPGTRLTVL.

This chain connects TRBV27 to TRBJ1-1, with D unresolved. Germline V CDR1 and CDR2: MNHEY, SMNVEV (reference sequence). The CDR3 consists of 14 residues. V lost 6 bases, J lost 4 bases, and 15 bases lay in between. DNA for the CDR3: TGTGCCAGCAGCCTAGCTCGGACCGCCACTGAAGCTTTCTTT. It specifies CASSLARTATEAFF.

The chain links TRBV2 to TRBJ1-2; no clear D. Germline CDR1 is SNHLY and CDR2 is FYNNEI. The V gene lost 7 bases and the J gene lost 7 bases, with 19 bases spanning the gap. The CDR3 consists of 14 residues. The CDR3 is CASMMDDIIAGYTF. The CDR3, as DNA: TGTGCCAGCATGATGGACGACATAATCGCTGGCTACACCTTC. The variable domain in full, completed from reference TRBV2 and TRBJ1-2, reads EPEVTQTPSHQVTQMGQEVILRCVPISNHLYFYWYRQILGQKVEFLVSFYNNEISEKSEIFDDQFSVERPDGSNFTLKIRSTKLEDSAMYFCASMMDDIIAGYTFGSGTRLTVV.

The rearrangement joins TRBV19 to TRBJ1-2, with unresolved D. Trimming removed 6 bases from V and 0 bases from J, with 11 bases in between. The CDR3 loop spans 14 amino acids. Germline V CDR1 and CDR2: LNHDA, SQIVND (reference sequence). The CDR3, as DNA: TGTGCCAGTAGAAGGGTGGCAGCTAACTATGGCTACACCTTC. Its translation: CASRRVAANYGYTF.

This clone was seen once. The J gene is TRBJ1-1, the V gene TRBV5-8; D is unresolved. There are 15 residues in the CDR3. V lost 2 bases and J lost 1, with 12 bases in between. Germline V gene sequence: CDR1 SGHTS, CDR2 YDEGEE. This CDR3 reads CASSFRRVGNTEAFF. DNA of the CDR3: TGTGCCAGCAGCTTTCGTCGGGTAGGGAACACTGAAGCTTTCTTT.

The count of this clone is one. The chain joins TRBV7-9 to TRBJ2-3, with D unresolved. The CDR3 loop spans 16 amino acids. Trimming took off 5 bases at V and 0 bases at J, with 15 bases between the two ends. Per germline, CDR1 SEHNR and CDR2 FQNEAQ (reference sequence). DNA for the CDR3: TGTGCCAGCAGCCCAGGTCGGCAGACAAGCACAGATACGCAGTATTTT. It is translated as CASSPGRQTSTDTQYF. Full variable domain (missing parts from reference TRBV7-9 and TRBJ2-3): DTGVSQNPRHKITKRGQNVTFRCDPISEHNRLYWYRQTLGQGPEFLTYFQNEAQLEKSRLLSDRFSAERPKGSFSTLEIQRTEQGDSAMYLCASSPGRQTSTDTQYFGPGTRLTVL.

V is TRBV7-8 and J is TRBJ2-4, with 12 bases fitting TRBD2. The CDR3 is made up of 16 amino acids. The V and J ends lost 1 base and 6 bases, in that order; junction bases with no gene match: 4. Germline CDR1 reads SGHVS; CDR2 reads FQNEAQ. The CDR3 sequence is CASSLGSSGGVNIQYF. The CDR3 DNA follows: TGTGCCAGCAGCTTAGGGTCTAGCGGGGGGGTAAACATTCAGTACTTC.

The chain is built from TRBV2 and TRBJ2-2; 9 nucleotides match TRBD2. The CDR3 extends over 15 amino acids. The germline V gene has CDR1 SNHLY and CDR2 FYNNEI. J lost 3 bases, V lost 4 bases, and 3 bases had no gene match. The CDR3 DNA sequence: TGTGCCAGCAGTGTGCGGGGGGGCTACACCGGGGAGCTGTTTTTT. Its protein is CASSVRGGYTGELFF.

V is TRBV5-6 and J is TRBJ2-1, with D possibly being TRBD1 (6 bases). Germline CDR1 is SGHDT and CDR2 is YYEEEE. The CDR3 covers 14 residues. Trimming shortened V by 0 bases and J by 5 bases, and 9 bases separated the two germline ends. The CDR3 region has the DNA TGTGCCAGCAGCTTGGAGGACAGCCACAATGAGCAGTTCTTC. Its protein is CASSLEDSHNEQFF.